This TCR beta chain was recorded in a study of CD8+ T cells in alopecia areata. Study details: Severity was scored as percentage of affected scalp area in treated patients. Study observations and caveats: Tofacitinib significantly reduced both scalp clonality and expanded CD8+ clones among the top 100. Researchers reported that TCR sharing among patients proved less clear than in mice, possibly HLA-linked.

About this clone itself: Its antigen is undetermined.

The germline V gene encodes CDR1 SGHDT and CDR2 YYEEEE. The J segment lost 4 bases and the V segment lost 3 bases, leaving 8 bases of the junction unmatched. The CDR3 is 15 amino acids. Extraction and reverse transcription of RNA yielded cDNA as the sequencing template. TCRdb keeps only in-frame clones here, not all; method: immunoSEQ multiplex PCR. The profile shows more than 200,000 clones, over 40% of them singletons. This sample's treatment: oral pan-JAK inhibitor, 5-10 mg twice daily. Sampling of alopecia areata patients yielded lesional scalp punch biopsies as well as peripheral blood. This chain joins TRBV5-6 and TRBJ2-5; 8 nucleotides agree with TRBD2. This sequence was found in a human donor with alopecia areata. The material was CD4+ T cells sorted from blood, obtained at approximately week 36, from a patient treated with tofacitinib. This chain's CDR3 is CASSSSGGLIETQYF. CDR3 sequence (DNA): TGTGCCAGCAGCTCGAGCGGGGGACTTATAGAGACCCAGTACTTC.